This T cell receptor beta chain was profiled in a study of vaccination effects on CD4 cells after COVID-19. Antigen-specific CD4+ T cells expanded by the ViraFEST assay with viral peptide pools were then sequenced. Cultured cells yielded isolated CD4+ T cells after 10 days. This individual contracted SARS-CoV-2 between March and December 2020, as verified by PCR. As for this clone: What it binds is unknown.

The data were produced by immunoSEQ multiplex PCR, yet TCRdb's version contains in-frame clones alone and is incomplete. Here the sample spans around 40,000 clones, around 75% being singletons. The CDR3 length is 13 residues. The germline V and J ends were trimmed by 4 bases and 11 bases, with 18 bases remaining between them. The sample was CD4+ T cells from PBMCs cultured with a peptide pool, taken before COVID-19 vaccination. The receptor was isolated from a human donor who had a prior SARS-CoV-2 infection. V and J are TRBV12-3 or TRBV12-4 and TRBJ2-7; D possibly matches TRBD1 or TRBD2 (7 bases each). CDR3 residues: CASSSQGGNSEYF. DNA for the CDR3: TGTGCCAGCAGTTCCCAGGGGGGGAACTCGGAGTACTTC.